This note documents a single T cell receptor beta chain sequence. Its cognate antigen is unknown. Profiling relied on immunoSEQ multiplex PCR, and the TCRdb table lists in-frame clones only, not all of them. The table shows 180,000 or so clones, with 86% occurring only once. The entry originates in a study of cytomegalovirus exposure and HLA in healthy donors. The study, taken as a whole, reports: For most TCR sequences rarity was the rule, although some public TCRs occurred in many donors. Specific recognition of CMV antigens was confirmed in vitro for a few chains (all CMV-associated). Diagnosis of cytomegalovirus status made by the classifier reportedly showed high specificity and sensitivity.

Source material: PBMCs. The receptor was isolated from a man younger than 35 in good health and CMV-seropositive.

This chain's CDR3 is CASSIVRPGNQPQHF. DNA for the CDR3: TGTGCCAGTAGTATAGTACGGCCGGGGAATCAGCCCCAGCATTTT. The chain joins TRBV19 to TRBJ1-5, with unresolved D. This CDR3 contains 15 residues. In germline, CDR1 is LNHDA, CDR2 SQIVND (reference sequence). The germline V and J ends were trimmed by 1 base and 4 bases, with 11 bases remaining between them.